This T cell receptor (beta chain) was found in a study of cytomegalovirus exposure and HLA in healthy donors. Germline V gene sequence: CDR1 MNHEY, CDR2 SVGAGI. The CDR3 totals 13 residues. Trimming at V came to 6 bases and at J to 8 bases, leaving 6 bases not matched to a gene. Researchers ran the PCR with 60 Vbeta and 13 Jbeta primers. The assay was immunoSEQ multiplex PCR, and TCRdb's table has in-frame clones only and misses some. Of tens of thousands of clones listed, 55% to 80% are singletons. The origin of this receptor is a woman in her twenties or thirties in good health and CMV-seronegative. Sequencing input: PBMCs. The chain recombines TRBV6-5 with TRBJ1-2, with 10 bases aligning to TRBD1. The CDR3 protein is CASSRQGAGGYTF. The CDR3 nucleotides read TGTGCCAGCAGCCGACAGGGGGCCGGCGGCTACACCTTC.